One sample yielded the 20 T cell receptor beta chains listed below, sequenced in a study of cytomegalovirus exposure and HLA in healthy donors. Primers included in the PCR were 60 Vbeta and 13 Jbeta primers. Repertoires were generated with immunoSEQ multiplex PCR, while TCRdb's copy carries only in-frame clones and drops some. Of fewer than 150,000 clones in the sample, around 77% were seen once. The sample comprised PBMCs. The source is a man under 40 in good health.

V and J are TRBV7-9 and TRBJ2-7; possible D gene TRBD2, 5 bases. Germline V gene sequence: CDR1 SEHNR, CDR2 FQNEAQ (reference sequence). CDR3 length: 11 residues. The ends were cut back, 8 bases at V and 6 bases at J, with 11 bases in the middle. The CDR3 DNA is TGTGCCAGCGCCGCGAGCGGCGAGCAGTACTTC. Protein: CASAASGEQYF.

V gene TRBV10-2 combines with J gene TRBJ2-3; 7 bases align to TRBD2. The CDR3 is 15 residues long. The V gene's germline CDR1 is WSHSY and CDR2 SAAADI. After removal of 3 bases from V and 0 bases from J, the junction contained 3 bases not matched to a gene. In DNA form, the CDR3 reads TGCGCCAGCAGTGAACTAGCGTCTAGCACAGATACGCAGTATTTT. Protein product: CASSELASSTDTQYF.

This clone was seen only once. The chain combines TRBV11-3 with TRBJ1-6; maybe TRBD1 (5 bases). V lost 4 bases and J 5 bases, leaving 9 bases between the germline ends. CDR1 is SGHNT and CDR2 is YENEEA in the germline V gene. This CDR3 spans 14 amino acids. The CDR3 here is CASSWTSNNSPLHF. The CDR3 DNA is TGTGCCAGCAGCTGGACATCGAATAATTCACCCCTCCACTTT.

The CDR3 protein is CASSPELTSVKGNEQFF. DNA of the CDR3: TGTGCCAGCAGCCCAGAGCTGACTAGCGTAAAGGGGAATGAGCAGTTCTTC. The chain recombines TRBV7-3 with TRBJ2-1; 8 bases agree with TRBD2. V was pared by 5 bases and J by 7 bases, with 16 bases of the junction left unmatched. The CDR3 has 17 amino acids. Germline CDR1 is SGHTA and CDR2 is FQGTGA.

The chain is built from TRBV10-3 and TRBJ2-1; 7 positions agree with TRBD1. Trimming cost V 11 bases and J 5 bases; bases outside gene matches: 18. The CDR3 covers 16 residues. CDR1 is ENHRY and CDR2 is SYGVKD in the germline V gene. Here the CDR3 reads CAAPRGWGVGHNEQFF. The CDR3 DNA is TGTGCCGCCCCCAGGGGGTGGGGAGTAGGGCACAATGAGCAGTTCTTC.

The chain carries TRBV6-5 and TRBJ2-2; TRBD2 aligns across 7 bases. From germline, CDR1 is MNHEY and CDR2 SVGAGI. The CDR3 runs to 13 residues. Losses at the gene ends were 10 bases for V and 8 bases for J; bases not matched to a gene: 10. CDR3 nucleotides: TGTGCCACACGGGCGGGGGTCGGGGGGGAGCTGTTTTTT. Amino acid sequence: CATRAGVGGELFF.

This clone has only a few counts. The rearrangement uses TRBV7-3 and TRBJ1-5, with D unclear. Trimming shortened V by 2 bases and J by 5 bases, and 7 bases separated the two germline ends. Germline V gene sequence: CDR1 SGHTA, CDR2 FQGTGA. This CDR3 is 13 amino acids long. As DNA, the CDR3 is TGTGCCAGCAGCTTAGGCCCAGATCAGCCCCAGCATTTT. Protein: CASSLGPDQPQHF. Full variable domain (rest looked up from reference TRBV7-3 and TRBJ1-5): GAGVSQTPSNKVTEKGKYVELRCDPISGHTALYWYRQSLGQGPEFLIYFQGTGAADDSGLPNDRFFAVRPEGSVSTLKIQRTERGDSAVYLCASSLGPDQPQHFGDGTRLSIL.

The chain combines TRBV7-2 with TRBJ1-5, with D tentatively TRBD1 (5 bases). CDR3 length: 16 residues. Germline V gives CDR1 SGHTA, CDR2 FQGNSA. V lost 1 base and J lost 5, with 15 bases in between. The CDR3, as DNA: TGTGCCAGCAGCTTAGTTGGACCGACGGGGGATCAGCCCCAGCATTTT. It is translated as CASSLVGPTGDQPQHF.

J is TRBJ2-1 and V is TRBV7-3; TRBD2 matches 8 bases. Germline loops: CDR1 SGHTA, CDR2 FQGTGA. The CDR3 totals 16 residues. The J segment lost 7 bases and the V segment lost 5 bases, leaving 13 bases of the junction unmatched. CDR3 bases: TGTGCCAGCAGCGTCGATGGGGCGGGAGGAGGGAATGAGCAGTTCTTC. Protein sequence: CASSVDGAGGGNEQFF.

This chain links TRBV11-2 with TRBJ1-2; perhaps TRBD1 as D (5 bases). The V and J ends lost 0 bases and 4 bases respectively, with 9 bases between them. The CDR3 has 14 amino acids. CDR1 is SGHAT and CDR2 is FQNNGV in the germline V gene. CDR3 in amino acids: CASSLDRGGYGYTF. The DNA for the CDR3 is TGTGCCAGCAGCTTAGATAGGGGAGGCTATGGCTACACCTTC.

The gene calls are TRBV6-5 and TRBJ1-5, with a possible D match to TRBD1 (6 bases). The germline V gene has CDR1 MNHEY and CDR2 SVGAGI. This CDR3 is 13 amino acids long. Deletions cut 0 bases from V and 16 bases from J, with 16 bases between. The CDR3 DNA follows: TGTGCCAGCAGTTACTCGGGGCAGGGGCCCGTCCATTTT. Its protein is CASSYSGQGPVHF.

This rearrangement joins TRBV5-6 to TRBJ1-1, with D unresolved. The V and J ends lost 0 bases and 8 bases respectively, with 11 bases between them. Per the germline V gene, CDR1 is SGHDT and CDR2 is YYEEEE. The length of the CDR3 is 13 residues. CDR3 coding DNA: TGTGCCAGCAGCTTGGGCAGTAGCAACGAAGCTTTCTTT. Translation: CASSLGSSNEAFF.

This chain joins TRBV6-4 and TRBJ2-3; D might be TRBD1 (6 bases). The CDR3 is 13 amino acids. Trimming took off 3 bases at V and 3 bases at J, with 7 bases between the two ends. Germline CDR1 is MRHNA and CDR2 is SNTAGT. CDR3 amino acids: CASSEGATDTQYF. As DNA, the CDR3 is TGTGCCAGCAGTGAGGGGGCGACAGATACGCAGTATTTT.

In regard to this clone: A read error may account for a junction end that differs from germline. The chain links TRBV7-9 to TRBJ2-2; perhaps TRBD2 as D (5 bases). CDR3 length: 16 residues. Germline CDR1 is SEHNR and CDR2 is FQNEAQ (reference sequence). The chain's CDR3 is CSSTLPMAGTTGELFF. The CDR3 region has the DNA TGTTCCAGCACCCTCCCGATGGCGGGTACCACCGGGGAGCTGTTTTTT.

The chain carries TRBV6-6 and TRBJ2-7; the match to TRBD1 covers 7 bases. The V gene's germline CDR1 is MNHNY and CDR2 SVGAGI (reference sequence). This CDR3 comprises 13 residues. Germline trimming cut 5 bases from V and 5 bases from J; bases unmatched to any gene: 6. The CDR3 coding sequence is TGTGCCAGCAGTCGACAGGGTGTCGACGAGCAGTACTTC. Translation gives CASSRQGVDEQYF.

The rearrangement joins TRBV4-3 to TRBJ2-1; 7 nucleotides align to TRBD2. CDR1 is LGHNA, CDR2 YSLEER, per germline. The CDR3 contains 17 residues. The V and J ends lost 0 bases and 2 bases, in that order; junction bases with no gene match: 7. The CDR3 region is CASSQDPGTTPYNEQFF. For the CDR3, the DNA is TGCGCCAGCAGCCAAGATCCCGGGACTACTCCCTACAATGAGCAGTTCTTC.

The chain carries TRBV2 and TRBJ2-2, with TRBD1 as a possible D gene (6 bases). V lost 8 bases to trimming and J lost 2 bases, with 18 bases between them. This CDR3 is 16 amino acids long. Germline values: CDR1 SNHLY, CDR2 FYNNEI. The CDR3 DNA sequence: TGTGCCAGCCGCCTCAATAACAGGGTAAACACCGGGGAGCTGTTTTTT. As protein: CASRLNNRVNTGELFF. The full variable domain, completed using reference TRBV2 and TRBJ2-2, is EPEVTQTPSHQVTQMGQEVILRCVPISNHLYFYWYRQILGQKVEFLVSFYNNEISEKSEIFDDQFSVERPDGSNFTLKIRSTKLEDSAMYFCASRLNNRVNTGELFFGEGSRLTVL.

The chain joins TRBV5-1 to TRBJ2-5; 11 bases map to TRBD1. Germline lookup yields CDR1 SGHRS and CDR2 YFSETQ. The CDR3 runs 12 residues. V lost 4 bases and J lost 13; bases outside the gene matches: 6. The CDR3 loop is CASSKGTGGSYF. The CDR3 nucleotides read TGCGCCAGCAGCAAGGGGACAGGGGGGTCGTACTTC.

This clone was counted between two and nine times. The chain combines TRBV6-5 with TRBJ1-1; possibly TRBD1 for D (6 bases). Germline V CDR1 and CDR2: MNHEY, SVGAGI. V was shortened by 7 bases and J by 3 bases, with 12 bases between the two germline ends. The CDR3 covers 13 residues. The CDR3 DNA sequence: TGTGCCAGCAAGGAGTACAGGGACACTGAAGCTTTCTTT. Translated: CASKEYRDTEAFF.

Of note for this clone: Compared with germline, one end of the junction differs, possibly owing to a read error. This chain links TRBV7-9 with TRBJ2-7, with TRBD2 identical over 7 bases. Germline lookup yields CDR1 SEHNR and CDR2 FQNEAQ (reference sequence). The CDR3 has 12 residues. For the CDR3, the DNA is TGTTCCAGCAGCTTAGCGGGCCACGAGCAGTACTTC. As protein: CSSSLAGHEQYF.